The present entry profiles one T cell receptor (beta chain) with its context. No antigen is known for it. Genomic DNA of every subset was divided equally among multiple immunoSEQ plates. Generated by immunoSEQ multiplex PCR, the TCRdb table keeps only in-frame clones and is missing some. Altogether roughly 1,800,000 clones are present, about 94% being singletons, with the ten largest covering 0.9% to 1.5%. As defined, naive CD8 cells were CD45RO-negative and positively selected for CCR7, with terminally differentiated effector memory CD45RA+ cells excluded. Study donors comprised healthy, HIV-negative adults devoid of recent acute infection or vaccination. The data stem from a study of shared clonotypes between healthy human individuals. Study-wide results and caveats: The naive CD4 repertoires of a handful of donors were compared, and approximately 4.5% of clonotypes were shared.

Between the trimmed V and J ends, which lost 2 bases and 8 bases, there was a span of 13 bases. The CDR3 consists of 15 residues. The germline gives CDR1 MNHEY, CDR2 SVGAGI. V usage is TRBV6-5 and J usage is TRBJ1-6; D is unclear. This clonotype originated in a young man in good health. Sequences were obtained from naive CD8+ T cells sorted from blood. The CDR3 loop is CASSYILGGHSPLHF. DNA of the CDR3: TGTGCCAGCAGTTACATCTTGGGAGGACATTCACCCCTCCACTTT.